The entry that follows covers one T cell receptor (beta chain) sequence. From germline, CDR1 is SGDLS and CDR2 YYNGEE. V trimming: 0 bases; J trimming: 6 bases; junction bases outside the gene matches: 5. The CDR3 is 14 amino acids. Participants, about 18 to 90 years old, spanned around 26 US areas. These data come from a study of blood T cell repertoires in COVID-19. Study-level background: The analysed material was cDNA or gDNA that came from T cells, B-cell-depleted T cells, or PBMCs.

Repertoires were generated with immunoSEQ multiplex PCR, while TCRdb's copy carries only in-frame clones and drops some. The data show fewer than 350,000 clones, approximately 89% seen once. Sequenced sample: PBMCs or T cells enriched from blood (not recorded which). The source is a man aged 40-49 years who had been exposed to COVID-19. The chain employs TRBV9 and TRBJ2-7; TRBD1 agrees at 8 bases. As DNA, the CDR3 is TGTGCCAGCAGCGTAGGGACAGGGTTGCGCGAGCAGTACTTC. Its translation: CASSVGTGLREQYF.